This T cell receptor (beta chain) was captured by sequencing in a study of tumor and adjacent non-tumor tissue in lung cancer. This sample's RNA came from whole unsorted tissue. More than 3 cm separated this lung sample from the edge of the tumor. Germline assignment: CDR1 MNHNS and CDR2 SASEGT. The CDR3 covers 10 residues. V lost 7 bases, J lost 7 bases, and 6 bases lay in between. A modified ARM-PCR protocol with three rounds of nested PCR amplified TCRbeta. TCRdb reprocessed the multiplex PCR reads with MiXCR, giving one entry per CDR3 protein. Seen here are roughly 90,000 distinct CDR3 sequences, around 80% observed once, and the top ten hold less than 25%.

The sample consisted of distant non-tumor lung tissue. The V and J genes are TRBV6-1 and TRBJ2-3; D unresolved. The clonotype originates from a woman in her 50s with non-small cell lung cancer. The CDR3: CASTHNTQYF. As DNA, the CDR3 is TGTGCCAGCACACATAATACGCAGTATTTT.